The subject of this entry is one T cell receptor (beta chain). The target antigen is unknown. This specimen comes from a study of T cell repertoires in cytomegalovirus infection. The CDR3 totals 16 residues. Germline CDR1 MDHEN, CDR2 SYDVKM. Trimming pared 1 base from V and 1 base from J, leaving 13 bases between. TCRdb ran MiXCR on the reads and lists one entry per CDR3 protein. The data contain about 900,000 distinct CDR3 sequences, 30% to 40% of them singletons. The specimen was cultured CD8+ T cells from PBMCs, collected from culture after CMV antigen stimulation. The TCR comes from a human donor in good health (CMV status not recorded). Some clones in this sample may be carry-over from other donors' samples. The chain couples TRBV28 to TRBJ2-5; perhaps D is TRBD1 or TRBD2 (5 bases each). The CDR3 sequence: CASSLSLGRTQETQYF. The CDR3 DNA reads TGTGCCAGCAGTTTATCGTTGGGACGTACCCAAGAGACCCAGTACTTC.